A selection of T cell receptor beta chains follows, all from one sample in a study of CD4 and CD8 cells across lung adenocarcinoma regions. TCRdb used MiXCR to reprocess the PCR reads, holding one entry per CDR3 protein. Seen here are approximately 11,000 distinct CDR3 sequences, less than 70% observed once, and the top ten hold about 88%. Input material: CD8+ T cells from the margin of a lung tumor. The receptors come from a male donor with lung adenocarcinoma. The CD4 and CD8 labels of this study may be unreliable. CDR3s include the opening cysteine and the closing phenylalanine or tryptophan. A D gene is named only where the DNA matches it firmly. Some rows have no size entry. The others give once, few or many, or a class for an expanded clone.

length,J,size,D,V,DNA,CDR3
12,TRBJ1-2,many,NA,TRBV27,TGTGCCAGCAGTTCCCCCTGGAGTGGCTACACCTTC,CASSSPWSGYTF
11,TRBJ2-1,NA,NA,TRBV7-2,TGTGCCAGCAGCTTCAGGTATGAGCAGTTCTTC,CASSFRYEQFF
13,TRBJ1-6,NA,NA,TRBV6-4,TGTGCCAGCAGCGAATGGAGAAATTCACCCCTCCACTTT,CASSEWRNSPLHF
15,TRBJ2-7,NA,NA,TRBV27,TGTGCCAGCAGTTTTGGGGAGCCGGGACGCTACGAGCAGTACTTC,CASSFGEPGRYEQYF
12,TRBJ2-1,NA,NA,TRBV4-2,TGTGCCAGCAGCCAAGGCAACAATGAGCAGTTCTTC,CASSQGNNEQFF
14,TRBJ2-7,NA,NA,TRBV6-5,TGTGCCAGCAGTTACGGTGGGGGGTCCTACGAGCAGTACTTC,CASSYGGGSYEQYF
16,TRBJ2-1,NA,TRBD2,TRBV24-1,TGTGCCACCAGTGATTTACGAGCGGGGGGGTACAATGAGCAGTTCTTC,CATSDLRAGGYNEQFF
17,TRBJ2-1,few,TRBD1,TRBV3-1,TGTGCCAGCAGCCCGGGTCCCGGGACAGGGGGAGGGGGGCCTGGGTTCTTC,CASSPGPGTGGGGPGFF
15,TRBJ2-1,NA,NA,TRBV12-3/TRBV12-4,TGTGCCAGCAGTAAAACCGGGGCCTGGATCAATGAGCAGTTCTTC,CASSKTGAWINEQFF
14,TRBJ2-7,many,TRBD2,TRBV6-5,TGTGCCAGCAGTTTAGCGGGAGGGCCGTACGAGCAGTACTTC,CASSLAGGPYEQYF
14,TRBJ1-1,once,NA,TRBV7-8,TGTGCCAGCAGCTTAGTGCAGGGTCGTGCTGAAGCTTTCTTT,CASSLVQGRAEAFF
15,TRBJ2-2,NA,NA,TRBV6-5,TGTGCCAGCAGTTACTCGGGACATTACACCGGGGAGCTGTTTTTT,CASSYSGHYTGELFF
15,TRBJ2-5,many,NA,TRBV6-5,TGTGCCAGCAGTTACGGGGGGACAACGCAAGAGACCCAGTACTTC,CASSYGGTTQETQYF
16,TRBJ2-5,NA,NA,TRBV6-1,TGTGCCAGCAGTGAATTGTCCCCGTTGGCAAAAGAGACCCAGTACTTC,CASSELSPLAKETQYF
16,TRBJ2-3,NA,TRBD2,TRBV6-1,TGTGCCAGCCGTGTAGCGGGGACGTGGGCCAAAGATACGCAGTATTTC,CASRVAGTWAKDTQYF
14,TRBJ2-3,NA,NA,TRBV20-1,TGCAGTGCTAGGATTACGGGAGTCACAGATACGCAGTATTTT,CSARITGVTDTQYF
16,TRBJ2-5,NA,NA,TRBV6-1,TGTGCCAGCAGGGGAGCCGGGGCACGTGTTCGAGAGACCCAGTACTTC,CASRGAGARVRETQYF
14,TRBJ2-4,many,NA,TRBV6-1,TGTGCCAGCAGTGAAGCAGGGCCAAAACACATTCAGTACTTC,CASSEAGPKHIQYF
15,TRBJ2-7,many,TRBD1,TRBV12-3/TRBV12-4,TGTGCCAGCACGGCGAGGGGGCTCGGCATGGGCGAGCAGTACTTC,CASTARGLGMGEQYF
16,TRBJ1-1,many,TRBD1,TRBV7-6,TGTGCCAGCAGCTTGGAACCCAACAGGGGGAACACTGAAGCTTTCTTT,CASSLEPNRGNTEAFF
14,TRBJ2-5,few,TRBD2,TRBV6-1,TGTGCCAGCAGTGCGGGAGGGGATGACTACCTTAGGTACTTC,CASSAGGDDYLRYF
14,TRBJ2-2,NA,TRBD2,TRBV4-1,TGCGCCAGCAGCCTAGGGAGGGACACCGGGGAGCTGTTTTTT,CASSLGRDTGELFF
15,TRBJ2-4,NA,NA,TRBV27,TGTGCCAGGGGTTTGGGGGGAGGCGACCAAGAGATTCAGTACTTC,CARGLGGGDQEIQYF
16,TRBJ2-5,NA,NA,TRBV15,TGTGCCACCAGCAGAGATAGGGGACAAGTAAAAGAGACCCAGTACTTC,CATSRDRGQVKETQYF
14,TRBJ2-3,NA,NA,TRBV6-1,TGTGCCAGCACAGGCCCAGTTGGAGTGGATACGCAGTATTTT,CASTGPVGVDTQYF
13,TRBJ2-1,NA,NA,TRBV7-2,TGTGCCAGCAGCTTACGGCGGGACAATGAGCAGTTCTTC,CASSLRRDNEQFF
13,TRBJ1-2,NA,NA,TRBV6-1,TGTGCCAGCAGGCCACCTGTTGCGGGAGGCTACACCTTC,CASRPPVAGGYTF
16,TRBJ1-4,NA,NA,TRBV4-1,TGCGCCAGCAGCCAAGAAGGGCAGCCAACTAATGAAAAACTGTTTTTT,CASSQEGQPTNEKLFF
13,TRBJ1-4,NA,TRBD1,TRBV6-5,TGTGCCAGCAGTTATAGGGACAGGGAAAAACTGTTTTTT,CASSYRDREKLFF
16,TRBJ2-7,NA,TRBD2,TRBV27,TGTGCCAGCAGAGCTCGCTTAGCGGGAGGGCCCGTCGAGCAGTACTTC,CASRARLAGGPVEQYF
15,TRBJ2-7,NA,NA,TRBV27,TGTGCCAGCAGTTTGAGTCTACCCAGCTCAAATGAGCAGTACTTC,CASSLSLPSSNEQYF
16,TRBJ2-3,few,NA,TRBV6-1,TGTGCCAGCAGGGGGGCCGGGGGAGGGGACGGGGATACCCAGTATTTC,CASRGAGGGDGDTQYF
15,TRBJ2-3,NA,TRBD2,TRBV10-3,TGTGCCATCAGTGAATATGGCGGGAGCGAATATACGCAGTATTTT,CAISEYGGSEYTQYF
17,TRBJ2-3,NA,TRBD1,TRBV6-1,TGTGCCAGCAGTGGGCGACAGGGGGGTCTTGGCACAGATACGCAGTATTTT,CASSGRQGGLGTDTQYF
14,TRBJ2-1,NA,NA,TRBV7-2,TGTGCCAGCAGCCCATGGGGGGTTTCCAATGAGCAGTTCTTC,CASSPWGVSNEQFF
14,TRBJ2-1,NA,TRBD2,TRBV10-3,TGTGCCACACAGACTAGCGGATCCCAAGGGGAGCAGTTCTTC,CATQTSGSQGEQFF
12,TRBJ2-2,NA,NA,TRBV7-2,TGTGCCAGCAGCACCAGGACCGGGGAGCTGTTTTTT,CASSTRTGELFF
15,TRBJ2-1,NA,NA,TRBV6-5,TGTGCCAGCAGTTACTCCGCGGGTACCTACAATGAGCAGTTCTTC,CASSYSAGTYNEQFF
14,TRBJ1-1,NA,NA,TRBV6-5,TGTGCCAGCAGTTACACAGGACTCAACACTGAAGCTTTCTTT,CASSYTGLNTEAFF
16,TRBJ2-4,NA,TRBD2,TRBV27,TGTGCCTGCGGGGGGCGCGGGGCCTTAGACCAAGAGATTCAGTACTTC,CACGGRGALDQEIQYF
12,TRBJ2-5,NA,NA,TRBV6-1,TGTGCCAGGAGCTGTGACCAAGAGACGCAGTACTTC,CARSCDQETQYF
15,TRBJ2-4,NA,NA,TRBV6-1,TGTGCCAGCAGTGAAATGACAGGAGACACAGACACTCAGTACTTC,CASSEMTGDTDTQYF
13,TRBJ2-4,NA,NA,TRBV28,TGTGCCAGGGGGCTGAGAGCCCAAAACACTCAGTACTTC,CARGLRAQNTQYF
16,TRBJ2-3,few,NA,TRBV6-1,TGTGCCAGCAGTGAAGCGGGGCCGTGGGCCAAGGACACTCAGTATTTT,CASSEAGPWAKDTQYF
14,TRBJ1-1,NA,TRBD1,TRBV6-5,TGTGCCAGTCAGCTTATACAGGGGGCTGTTCAGGCTTTCTTT,CASQLIQGAVQAFF
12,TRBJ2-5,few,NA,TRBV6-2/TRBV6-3,TGTGCCAGCACGGCCGTACAAGAGACCCAGTACTTC,CASTAVQETQYF
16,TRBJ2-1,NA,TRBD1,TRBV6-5,TGTGCCAGCAGTTCCCCCAGGGGGACAGGGGTGGATGAGCAGTTCTTC,CASSSPRGTGVDEQFF
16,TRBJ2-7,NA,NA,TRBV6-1,TGTGCCAGCGCGGGACCCGGGGGCGGGGTCGGGGATACGCAGTACTTC,CASAGPGGGVGDTQYF
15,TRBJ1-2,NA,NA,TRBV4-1,TGCGCCAGCAGCCAAGATGGGCCGGGGGGCTATGGCTACACCTTC,CASSQDGPGGYGYTF
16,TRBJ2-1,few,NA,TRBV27,TGTGCCAGCAGCCTCACGGGGCGGGCCACAACCAATGAGCAGTTCTTC,CASSLTGRATTNEQFF
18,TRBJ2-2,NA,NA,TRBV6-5,TGTGCCAGCAGTTACGCGGGACCAAGGAGAGGGGGCACCGGGGAGCTGTTTTTT,CASSYAGPRRGGTGELFF